The rows below give T cell receptor beta chains drawn from one sample of a study of T cell responses to AZD1222 COVID-19 vaccine. Produced via immunoSEQ multiplex PCR; TCRdb's table is partial and in-frame only. The table has approximately 140,000 clones, roughly 89% seen once. Here the sequenced sample was peripheral blood, taken on day 0 of AZD1222 vaccination. Receptors were obtained from an adult in good health. Each CDR3 is given with its conserved first and last residue. A D gene is named only where the DNA matches it firmly. The size entry is marked missing in some rows and otherwise reads once, few, many or a size class.

TRBD2,.,TRBV4-2,TRBJ2-3,CASSQDLLAGGPGTDTQYF,TGTGCCAGCAGCCAAGACCTTTTAGCGGGAGGGCCTGGCACAGATACGCAGTATTTT
TRBD2,.,TRBV18,TRBJ2-7,CASSLTGTSGVYEQYF,TGTGCCAGCTCACTGACCGGGACTAGCGGGGTCTACGAGCAGTACTTC
TRBD1,.,TRBV27,TRBJ1-2,CASSTTGQGRGYTF,TGTGCCAGCAGTACCACCGGACAGGGACGGGGCTACACCTTC
TRBD2,.,TRBV5-4,TRBJ2-3,CASSLRREDRTDTQYF,TGTGCCAGCAGCTTGCGGCGGGAGGACCGCACAGATACGCAGTATTTT
.,.,TRBV29-1,TRBJ1-1,CSGEGWNTEAFF,TGCAGCGGTGAAGGATGGAACACTGAAGCTTTCTTT
.,few,TRBV4-2,TRBJ2-6,CASSQEQGAGANVLTF,TGTGCCAGCAGCCAAGAACAGGGAGCTGGGGCCAACGTCCTGACTTTC
.,.,TRBV7-8,TRBJ2-3,CASSLARRGRTDTQYF,TGTGCCAGCAGCTTAGCGAGGCGGGGGCGGACAGATACGCAGTATTTT
.,.,TRBV5-6,TRBJ1-2,CASSFNYGYTF,TGTGCCAGCAGCTTCAACTATGGCTACACCTTC
.,.,TRBV24-1,TRBJ1-3,CATSGRENTIYF,TGTGCCACCAGTGGTCGTGAAAACACCATATATTTT
.,.,TRBV19,TRBJ1-2,CASRGGIGYTF,TGTGCCTCTCGAGGGGGGATCGGCTACACCTTC
.,once,TRBV5-6,TRBJ1-6,CASCEQGYSPLHF,TGTGCCAGCTGTGAACAGGGCTATTCACCCCTCCACTTT
.,.,TRBV4-1,TRBJ1-2,CASSQTRNFDRIYGYTF,TGCGCCAGCAGCCAAACGCGTAATTTTGACAGGATCTATGGCTACACCTTC
TRBD1,.,TRBV30,TRBJ2-1,CAWSVQGTDYNEQFF,TGTGCCTGGAGTGTACAAGGGACAGACTACAATGAGCAGTTCTTC
.,once,TRBV5-8,TRBJ2-1,CASSYKRRRRNEQFF,TGTGCCAGCAGCTATAAGCGGAGACGGAGGAATGAGCAGTTCTTC
.,.,TRBV4-1,TRBJ1-3,CASSQVQGSSSGNTIYF,TGCGCCAGCAGCCAAGTTCAGGGGTCGAGCTCTGGAAACACCATATATTTT
.,.,TRBV9,TRBJ1-5,CASSVEGLDQPQHF,TGTGCCAGCAGCGTAGAAGGGTTAGATCAGCCCCAGCATTTT
TRBD1,.,TRBV30,TRBJ2-2,CAWGGQTSTGELFF,TGTGCCTGGGGGGGACAGACGAGCACCGGGGAGCTGTTTTTT
TRBD2,.,TRBV6-4,TRBJ2-1,CASSPGLVSYNEQFF,TGTGCCAGCAGCCCGGGACTAGTATCCTACAATGAGCAGTTCTTC
.,.,TRBV29-1,TRBJ1-4,CSGGLGHEKLFF,TGCAGCGGGGGCTTGGGTCACGAAAAACTGTTTTTT
.,.,TRBV5-1,TRBJ1-3,CASSSLSHSMTGNTIYF,TGCGCCAGCAGCTCCCTCTCTCATTCGATGACTGGAAACACCATATATTTT
.,.,TRBV4-2,TRBJ1-5,CASSHGGQPQHF,TGTGCCAGCAGCCACGGGGGGCAGCCCCAGCATTTT
TRBD2,.,TRBV27,TRBJ2-3,CASSLRAGGTDTQYF,TGTGCCAGCAGTTTAAGGGCGGGAGGAACAGATACGCAGTATTTT
.,.,TRBV6-2/TRBV6-3,TRBJ2-5,CASSRAGTSDWTQYF,TGTGCCAGCAGTCGCGCCGGGACCTCAGATTGGACCCAGTACTTC
.,.,TRBV5-5,TRBJ1-2,CASTLVRANYGYTF,TGTGCCAGCACCCTGGTAAGGGCTAACTATGGCTACACCTTC